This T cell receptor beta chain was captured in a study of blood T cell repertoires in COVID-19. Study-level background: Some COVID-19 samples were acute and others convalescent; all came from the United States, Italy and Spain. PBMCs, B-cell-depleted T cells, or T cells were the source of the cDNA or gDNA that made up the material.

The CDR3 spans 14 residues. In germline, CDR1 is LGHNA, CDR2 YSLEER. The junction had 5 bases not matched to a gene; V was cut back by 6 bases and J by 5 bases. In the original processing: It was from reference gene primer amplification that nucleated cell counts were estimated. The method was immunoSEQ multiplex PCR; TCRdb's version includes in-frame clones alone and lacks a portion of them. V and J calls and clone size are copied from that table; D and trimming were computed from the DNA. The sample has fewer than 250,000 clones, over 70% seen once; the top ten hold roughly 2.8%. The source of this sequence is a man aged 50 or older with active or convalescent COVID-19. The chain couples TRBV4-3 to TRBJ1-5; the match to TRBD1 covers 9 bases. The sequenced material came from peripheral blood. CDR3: CASSLGQGHQPQHF. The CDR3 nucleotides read TGCGCCAGCAGTCTGGGACAGGGACATCAGCCCCAGCATTTT.